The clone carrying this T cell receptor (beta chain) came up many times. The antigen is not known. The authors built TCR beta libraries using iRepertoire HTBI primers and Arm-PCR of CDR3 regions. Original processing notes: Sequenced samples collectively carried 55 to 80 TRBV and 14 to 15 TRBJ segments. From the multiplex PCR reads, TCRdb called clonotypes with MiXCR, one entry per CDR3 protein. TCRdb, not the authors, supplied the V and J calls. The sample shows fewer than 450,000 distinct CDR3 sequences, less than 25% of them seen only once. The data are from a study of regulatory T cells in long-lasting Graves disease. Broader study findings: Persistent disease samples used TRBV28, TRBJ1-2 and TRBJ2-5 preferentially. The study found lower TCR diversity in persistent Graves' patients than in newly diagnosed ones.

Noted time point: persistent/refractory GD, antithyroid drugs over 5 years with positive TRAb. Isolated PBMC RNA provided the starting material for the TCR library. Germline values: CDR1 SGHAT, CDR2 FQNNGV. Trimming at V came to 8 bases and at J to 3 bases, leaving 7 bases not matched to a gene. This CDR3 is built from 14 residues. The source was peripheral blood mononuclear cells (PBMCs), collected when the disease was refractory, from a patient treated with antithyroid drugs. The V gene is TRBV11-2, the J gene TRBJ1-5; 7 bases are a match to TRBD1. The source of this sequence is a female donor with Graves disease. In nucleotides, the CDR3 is TGTGCCAGCTCCCGGGACAGCTACAATCAGCCCCAGCATTTT. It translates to CASSRDSYNQPQHF.